These 15 T cell receptor beta chains came from one sample sequenced in a study of T cells in Graves' hyperthyroidism and ophthalmopathy. Regions amplified from RNA transcripts were the TCR beta CDR3 regions. Researchers ran a first-round RT-PCR on the TCR CDR3 using the HTBI primer set. TCRdb passed the multiplex PCR reads through MiXCR, listing each CDR3 protein once. Of about 270,000 distinct CDR3 sequences in the sample, about 20% were seen once. The sample comprised blood. These TCRs come from a man aged 30-40 years with Graves' ophthalmopathy.

This clonotype occurred a few times. This chain links TRBV29-1 with TRBJ2-7; no definite D call. V shed 0 bases and J shed 0 bases, with 6 bases lying between them. The CDR3 is 13 residues long. The germline V gene encodes CDR1 SQVTM and CDR2 ANQGSEA. The DNA for the CDR3 is TGCAGCGTTGAAGACCACCTCTCCTACGAGCAGTACTTC. It translates to CSVEDHLSYEQYF.

The sample holds one count of this clonotype. This chain joins TRBV20-1 and TRBJ2-5; TRBD2 matches 8 bases. The CDR3 covers 13 residues. Germline-derived CDR1 and CDR2 are DFQATT and SNEGSKA (reference sequence). The CDR3 loop reads CSPQREIGETQYF. CDR3 DNA sequence: TGCAGCCCCCAGCGGGAGATCGGGGAGACCCAGTACTTC.

The rearrangement uses TRBV18 and TRBJ1-1; D is possibly TRBD1 (5 bases). The V end lost 3 bases, the J end lost 6 bases, and 29 bases lay between the germline ends. CDR3 length: 19 amino acids. The V gene's germline CDR1 is KGHSH and CDR2 LQKENI. In DNA, the CDR3 is TGTGCCAGCTCACCTTTGTCTGCTTGGTCAGGGAGACTGGCAGCTGAAGCTTTCTTT. It translates to CASSPLSAWSGRLAAEAFF. Based on the CDR3 plus reference TRBV18 and TRBJ1-1, the full variable domain is NAGVMQNPRHLVRRRGQEARLRCSPMKGHSHVYWYRQLPEEGLKFMVYLQKENIIDESGMPKERFSAEFPKEGPSILRIQQVVRGDSAAYFCASSPLSAWSGRLAAEAFFGQGTRLTVV.

There are many counts of this clonotype. The chain combines TRBV28 with TRBJ2-3, with TRBD1 matching over 7 bases. This CDR3 region has 13 residues. J lost 6 bases, V lost 3 bases, and 3 bases had no gene match. Per germline, CDR1 MDHEN and CDR2 SYDVKM. The DNA of the CDR3 is TGTGCCAGCAGTTTGGGACAGATGGATACGCAGTATTTT. Amino acids: CASSLGQMDTQYF.

This clonotype has at least ten counts. The J gene is TRBJ2-1, the V gene TRBV18; D might be TRBD2 (6 bases). Trimming shortened V by 6 bases and J by 1 base, and 13 bases separated the two germline ends. The CDR3 runs 15 residues. Germline CDR1 and CDR2: KGHSH and LQKENI. The DNA for the CDR3 is TGTGCCAGCTCGCGAGGAGGGGATTCCTACAATGAGCAGTTCTTC. Protein product: CASSRGGDSYNEQFF.

The CDR3 region has the DNA TGCGCCAGCAGCTTGGTTGGAGCGTCACCCCTCCACTTT. Protein: CASSLVGASPLHF. The chain has TRBV5-1 and TRBJ1-6; D not certain. Per the germline V gene, CDR1 is SGHRS and CDR2 is YFSETQ. The CDR3 runs 13 residues. Trimming took off 0 bases at V and 10 bases at J, with 8 bases between the two ends.

This clonotype has a count of ten or more. The chain links TRBV3-1 to TRBJ2-1, with TRBD2 matching over 10 bases. Germline loops: CDR1 LGHDT, CDR2 YNNKEL (reference sequence). There are 16 residues in the CDR3. V lost 1 base and J lost 6; bases outside the gene matches: 6. The CDR3 nucleotides read TGTGCCAGCAGCCAAGCGAGCGGGAGGGCCGTCAATGAGCAGTTCTTC. It is translated as CASSQASGRAVNEQFF.

The chain combines TRBV20-1 with TRBJ2-3, with 11 positions matching TRBD2. CDR3 length: 16 residues. Germline V gene sequence: CDR1 DFQATT, CDR2 SNEGSKA (reference sequence). V lost 2 bases and J lost 0; bases outside the gene matches: 4. The CDR3 loop reads CSARTGLAASTDTQYF. DNA of the CDR3: TGCAGTGCTAGAACGGGACTAGCGGCTAGCACAGATACGCAGTATTTT.

This clonotype was detected many times. The gene calls are TRBV12-3 or TRBV12-4 and TRBJ2-1, with TRBD2 matching 8 bases. V trimming: 3 bases; J trimming: 8 bases; junction bases outside the gene matches: 9. The CDR3 totals 15 residues. This CDR3 reads CASSFWSGSDDEQFF. The CDR3, as DNA: TGTGCCAGCAGTTTCTGGAGCGGGAGCGACGATGAGCAGTTCTTC.

This clonotype was observed at least ten times. The rearrangement links TRBV18 to TRBJ2-2; D is uncertain. CDR3 size: 13 residues. V dropped 1 base and J dropped 6 bases, with 6 bases sitting between them. In germline, CDR1 is KGHSH, CDR2 LQKENI. This chain's CDR3 is CASSPLGSGELFF. The CDR3 nucleotides are TGTGCCAGCTCACCACTGGGATCCGGGGAGCTGTTTTTT.

This clonotype was picked up a small number of times. The chain carries TRBV2 and TRBJ1-3; the D gene is possibly TRBD1 (5 bases). V lost 7 bases, J lost 4 bases, and 14 bases lay in between. CDR3 length: 14 residues. Germline lookup yields CDR1 SNHLY and CDR2 FYNNEI. Written as DNA, the CDR3 is TGTGCCAGCACCCCGGGACGGATGGGAAACACCATATATTTT. It encodes CASTPGRMGNTIYF.

This clonotype was picked up a small number of times. The chain is built from TRBV19 and TRBJ1-4; a possible D gene is TRBD1 (6 bases). V was pared by 0 bases and J by 0 bases, with 11 bases between. Germline V CDR1 and CDR2: LNHDA, SQIVND (reference sequence). The CDR3 is 17 amino acids. CDR3 loop: CASSIEAGDATNEKLFF. In nucleotides, the CDR3 is TGTGCCAGTAGTATAGAGGCAGGGGATGCAACTAATGAAAAACTGTTTTTT.

This clonotype came up a few times. The chain carries TRBV3-1 and TRBJ2-3; TRBD2 matches at 8 bases. The ends lost 4 bases at V and 3 bases at J; junction bases unmatched: 6. The CDR3 is 15 residues long. The germline V gene encodes CDR1 LGHDT and CDR2 YNNKEL (reference sequence). CDR3 sequence: CASSPRTSLTDTQYF. CDR3 DNA sequence: TGTGCCAGCAGCCCCCGGACTAGCTTAACAGATACGCAGTATTTT.

CDR3 amino acids: CAISGGQMNTEAFF. The CDR3 bases are TGTGCCATCAGTGGGGGACAGATGAACACTGAAGCTTTCTTT. This chain uses TRBV10-3 with TRBJ1-1, with TRBD1 matching over 7 bases. V lost 4 bases, J lost 0 bases, and 2 bases stayed unmatched. Germline V gives CDR1 ENHRY, CDR2 SYGVKD. This CDR3 comprises 14 residues.

The sample holds a few counts of this clonotype. This sequence joins TRBV18 and TRBJ2-1; 12 bases fit TRBD2. Germline V gene sequence: CDR1 KGHSH, CDR2 LQKENI. Trimming took 4 bases from V and 6 from J; bases not matched to a gene: 4. The CDR3 length is 15 residues. This CDR3 is CASSLATSGSNEQFF. The CDR3 coding sequence is TGTGCCAGCTCACTGGCGACTAGCGGGAGCAATGAGCAGTTCTTC.